The 19 T cell receptor beta chains below were found in one sample sequenced in a study of T cell responses to AZD1222 COVID-19 vaccine. The protocol was immunoSEQ multiplex PCR, while the TCRdb copy is restricted to in-frame clones and leaves out a portion. Of about 19,000 clones in the sample, roughly 76% were seen once. Sequences were derived from peripheral blood, sampled 28 days after the second AZD1222 dose. These receptors were collected from an adult who received the AZD1222 COVID-19 vaccine.

About this clone: Compared with germline, one end of the junction differs, possibly owing to a read error. V is TRBV18 and J is TRBJ2-3; TRBD2 matches 7 bases. The V gene's germline CDR1 is KGHSH and CDR2 LQKENI. This CDR3 spans 14 amino acids. CDR3 loop: CASSPPELGWSGDF. The DNA of the CDR3 is TGTGCCAGCTCACCACCGGAATTGGGGTGGAGCGGGGATTTT.

The chain recombines TRBV7-9 with TRBJ2-5; no definite D call. With 1 base removed from V and 5 bases from J, the gap between germline ends came to 5 bases. The CDR3 extends over 12 amino acids. Per germline, CDR1 SEHNR and CDR2 FQNEAQ (reference sequence). CDR3 sequence reads: CASSLVDETQYF. The CDR3 coding sequence is TGTGCCAGCAGCTTAGTAGACGAGACCCAGTACTTC.

V gene TRBV7-9 combines with J gene TRBJ2-7; no firm D call. Germline lookup yields CDR1 SEHNR and CDR2 FQNEAQ (reference sequence). This CDR3 region has 12 residues. V was pared by 2 bases and J by 4 bases, with 6 bases between. The CDR3 bases are TGTGCCAGCAGCTTAAAGGAATACGAGCAGTACTTC. This codes for CASSLKEYEQYF.

The V and J genes are TRBV19 and TRBJ1-1; 9 bases map to TRBD1. V lost 8 bases and J lost 5; bases outside the gene matches: 6. The CDR3 is 13 residues long. The germline CDR1 and CDR2 sequences are LNHDA and SQIVND (reference sequence). The CDR3, as DNA: TGTGCCAGTGCAGGGGACAGGGAGACTGAAGCTTTCTTT. Translation: CASAGDRETEAFF.

The V and J genes are TRBV6-5 and TRBJ1-5; D is perhaps TRBD1 (5 bases). The V and J ends lost 6 bases and 1 base respectively, with 10 bases between them. Looked up from germline, CDR1 is MNHEY and CDR2 is SVGAGI. The CDR3 length is 14 residues. The CDR3 nucleotides read TGTGCCAGCAGGGTCGGGGCGAGCAATCAGCCCCAGCATTTT. Its protein is CASRVGASNQPQHF.

The chain combines TRBV27 with TRBJ2-5; D remains unclear. V lost 1 base, J lost 2 bases, and 11 bases lay in between. This CDR3 comprises 15 residues. Germline lookup yields CDR1 MNHEY and CDR2 SMNVEV (reference sequence). The CDR3 spells CASSLFGGSQETQYF. CDR3 DNA sequence: TGTGCCAGCAGTTTATTTGGCGGCTCACAAGAGACCCAGTACTTC.

The genes are TRBV2 and TRBJ1-5; D unclear. The germline V and J ends were trimmed by 10 bases and 0 bases, with 16 bases remaining between them. Germline CDR1 is SNHLY and CDR2 is FYNNEI. The CDR3 covers 15 residues. CDR3 sequence: CATREAGNSNQPQHF. The CDR3 DNA reads TGTGCCACCCGCGAGGCAGGAAATAGCAATCAGCCCCAGCATTTT.

The rearrangement links TRBV7-8 to TRBJ2-5; 7 bases line up with TRBD2. V was pared by 7 bases and J by 2 bases, with 13 bases of the junction left unmatched. The CDR3 loop spans 16 amino acids. Per the germline V gene, CDR1 is SGHVS and CDR2 is FQNEAQ. CDR3 residues: CASNVGASGLQETQYF. CDR3 sequence (DNA): TGTGCCAGCAACGTTGGGGCTAGCGGACTACAAGAGACCCAGTACTTC.

This clone was detected a few times. The rearrangement joins TRBV6-1 to TRBJ1-1, with D unresolved. With 2 bases removed from V and 4 bases from J, the gap between germline ends came to 17 bases. Germline values: CDR1 MNHNS, CDR2 SASEGT. The CDR3 sequence is 16 residues long. The chain's CDR3 is CASSETTTHPITEAFF. The CDR3, as DNA: TGTGCCAGCAGTGAAACAACGACACATCCGATCACTGAAGCTTTCTTT.

CDR3 sequence reads: CASSFQERSPLHF. The CDR3 DNA follows: TGTGCCAGCAGTTTTCAGGAGCGTTCACCCCTCCACTTT. J is TRBJ1-6 and V is TRBV12-3 or TRBV12-4; D gene ambiguous. This CDR3 has 13 amino acids. Trimming left V 3 bases short and J 9 bases short, with 9 bases between.

The chain has TRBV4-2 and TRBJ1-3; D is perhaps TRBD1 (6 bases). The germline gives CDR1 LGHNA, CDR2 YNFKEQ. The CDR3 loop spans 18 amino acids. The V end was cut by 0 bases, the J end by 0 bases, with 15 bases between. Here the CDR3 DNA reads TGTGCCAGCAGCCAAGAAGTCTGGACAGAGTACTCTGGAAACACCATATATTTT. This translates into CASSQEVWTEYSGNTIYF.

The genes are TRBV27 and TRBJ1-6; 7 bases fit TRBD1. The germline gives CDR1 MNHEY, CDR2 SMNVEV (reference sequence). V trimming: 5 bases; J trimming: 6 bases; junction bases outside the gene matches: 4. This CDR3 has 14 amino acids. This CDR3 reads CASSQDRFNSPLHF. The CDR3 DNA reads as TGTGCCAGCAGTCAGGACAGGTTTAATTCACCCCTCCACTTT.

This chain connects TRBV29-1 to TRBJ2-5; D may match TRBD1 or TRBD2 (5 bases each). CDR3 length equals 12 residues. Germline V CDR1 and CDR2: SQVTM, ANQGSEA. For the CDR3, the DNA is TGCACCATACGGGGCCCCCAAGAGACCCAGTACTTC. As protein: CTIRGPQETQYF.

The chain has TRBV6-5 and TRBJ2-5; D is ambiguous. This CDR3 spans 11 amino acids. Per the germline V gene, CDR1 is MNHEY and CDR2 is SVGAGI. Trimming removed 6 bases at V and 7 bases at J, with 9 bases between. The CDR3 region is CASSIGRTQYF. The CDR3 DNA follows: TGTGCCAGCAGCATCGGTAGGACCCAGTACTTC.

This chain joins TRBV7-9 and TRBJ1-2; the D gene is possibly TRBD1 (5 bases). Per the germline V gene, CDR1 is SEHNR and CDR2 is FQNEAQ (reference sequence). V lost 5 bases and J 5 bases, leaving 12 bases between the germline ends. The CDR3 is made up of 13 amino acids. CDR3 amino acids: CASSPGRGYGYTF. The CDR3 DNA sequence: TGTGCCAGCAGCCCCGGAAGGGGATATGGCTACACCTTC.

The genes are TRBV9 and TRBJ2-5, with D tentatively TRBD1 (6 bases). This CDR3 spans 15 amino acids. V was clipped by 3 bases and J by 5 bases, with 17 bases between them. The germline gives CDR1 SGDLS, CDR2 YYNGEE. The DNA for the CDR3 is TGTGCCAGCAGCGCCAGGACAGCCAAGTCGGAGACCCAGTACTTC. It codes for CASSARTAKSETQYF.

V is TRBV14 and J is TRBJ2-1; TRBD1 matches 7 bases. Germline V lookup: CDR1 SGHDN, CDR2 FVKESK. The length of the CDR3 is 12 residues. The trim removed 4 bases at V and 12 bases at J, leaving 6 bases unmatched. The DNA for the CDR3 is TGTGCCAGCAGCCGTGGACAGGTGGGGCAGTTCTTC. Its protein is CASSRGQVGQFF. Together with reference TRBV14 and TRBJ2-1, the CDR3 gives the full variable domain: EAGVTQFPSHSVIEKGQTVTLRCDPISGHDNLYWYRRVMGKEIKFLLHFVKESKQDESGMPNNRFLAERTGGTYSTLKVQPAELEDSGVYFCASSRGQVGQFFGPGTRLTVL.

V and J are TRBV4-3 and TRBJ2-3; 9 bases agree with TRBD1. Germline loops: CDR1 LGHNA, CDR2 YSLEER. There are 18 residues in the CDR3. The junction had 10 bases not matched to a gene; V was cut back by 0 bases and J by 3 bases. CDR3 sequence reads: CASSQEPARTGVTDTQYF. The CDR3 coding sequence is TGCGCCAGCAGCCAAGAGCCGGCTCGGACAGGGGTAACAGATACGCAGTATTTT.

Sample share makes this clone medium-sized. This chain links TRBV2 with TRBJ1-5; TRBD1 is a possible D gene (5 bases). Trimming removed 10 bases from V and 2 bases from J, with 15 bases in between. CDR1 is SNHLY, CDR2 FYNNEI, per germline. This CDR3 contains 14 residues. In DNA, the CDR3 is TGTGCCACCTCCTACGGGGGGGGCAATCAGCCCCAGCATTTT. Amino acid sequence: CATSYGGGNQPQHF.